Shown below are 5 T cell receptor beta chains from a single sample sequenced in a study of blood T cell repertoires in COVID-19. Sequenced by immunoSEQ multiplex PCR; TCRdb stores in-frame clones only, minus some. The sample lists 300,000 to 350,000 clones, around 90% occurring once. The sequenced sample consisted of peripheral blood. The receptors shown here come from a man aged 18 to 29 with active or convalescent COVID-19.

The genes are TRBV27 and TRBJ1-2; 8 bases align to TRBD1. The CDR3 runs 13 residues. The junction had 3 bases not matched to a gene; V was cut back by 5 bases and J by 4 bases. CDR1 and CDR2 from the germline V gene are MNHEY and SMNVEV (reference sequence). In DNA form, the CDR3 reads TGTGCCAGCAGTACCGGGACAGGCTATGGCTACACCTTC. It encodes CASSTGTGYGYTF.

This clone appeared once. The chain combines TRBV9 with TRBJ1-1; D is undetermined. The ends were cut back, 0 bases at V and 1 base at J, with 7 bases in the middle. Germline V lookup: CDR1 SGDLS, CDR2 YYNGEE. CDR3 size: 14 residues. CDR3 in DNA: TGTGCCAGCAGCGTAGGACAAGCGAACACTGAAGCTTTCTTT. It is translated as CASSVGQANTEAFF.

The chain uses TRBV27 and TRBJ1-5; TRBD1 aligns across 7 bases. Unmatched junction bases numbered 8, after V lost 5 bases and J lost 4 bases. This CDR3 is 15 amino acids long. Germline-derived CDR1 and CDR2 are MNHEY and SMNVEV (reference sequence). CDR3 sequence reads: CASSPMTGPNQPQHF. The CDR3 region has the DNA TGTGCCAGCAGTCCGATGACAGGGCCAAATCAGCCCCAGCATTTT.

The V gene is TRBV9, the J gene TRBJ1-6, with TRBD1 identical over 8 bases. CDR1 is SGDLS and CDR2 is YYNGEE in the germline V gene. V gave up 3 bases and J gave up 7 bases; unmatched junction bases: 3. The CDR3 spans 14 residues. The CDR3 DNA reads TGTGCCAGCAGCGCCCGACAGGGGAATTCACCCCTCCACTTT. Residues: CASSARQGNSPLHF.

The chain uses TRBV29-1 and TRBJ2-7; 11 bases match TRBD2. The length of the CDR3 is 16 residues. V was pared by 7 bases and J by 2 bases, with 13 bases of the junction left unmatched. Per germline, CDR1 SQVTM and CDR2 ANQGSEA. The CDR3 loop reads CSGSGLGTSGPYEQYF. The CDR3 coding sequence is TGCAGCGGCTCCGGGCTCGGGACTAGCGGTCCCTACGAGCAGTACTTC.